A selection of T cell receptor beta chains follows, all from one sample in a study of T cells after yellow fever vaccination. In TCRdb, the 5' RACE reads were re-called with MiXCR into one record per CDR3 protein. The sample holds more than 250,000 distinct CDR3 sequences; around 6.8% are singletons and the top ten take 15% to 20%. The specimen was PBMCs, collected around 45 days after the first yellow fever vaccination. The receptor set was obtained from a man younger than 35 who received the YFV17D yellow fever vaccine. Each CDR3 is given with its conserved first and last residue. The D gene is left open where the match is weak. Clone sizes are given selectively: once, few, many, or a class where the clone is expanded.

V gene: TRBV19; D gene: TRBD1; J gene: TRBJ1-1; clone size: .; CDR3 protein: CASSMTGGADTEAFF; CDR3 DNA: TGTGCCAGTAGTATGACAGGGGGCGCAGACACTGAAGCTTTCTTT
V gene: TRBV9; D gene: TRBD2; J gene: TRBJ2-5; clone size: .; CDR3 protein: CASSVGLGGGTQETQYF; CDR3 DNA: TGTGCCAGCAGCGTAGGTCTAGGCGGGGGGACACAAGAGACCCAGTACTTC
V gene: TRBV3-1; D gene: TRBD2; J gene: TRBJ2-6; clone size: .; CDR3 protein: CASTQPGLETGANVLTF; CDR3 DNA: TGTGCCAGCACCCAGCCGGGACTAGAAACCGGGGCCAACGTCCTGACTTTC
V gene: TRBV4-1; D gene: .; J gene: TRBJ2-7; clone size: few; CDR3 protein: CASSQAYRESYEQYF; CDR3 DNA: TGCGCCAGCAGCCAAGCGTATAGGGAGTCCTACGAGCAGTACTTC
V gene: TRBV7-9; D gene: TRBD1; J gene: TRBJ2-2; clone size: few; CDR3 protein: CASSLLGTARISGELFF; CDR3 DNA: TGTGCCAGCAGCTTACTCGGGACAGCGAGAATATCCGGGGAGCTGTTTTTT
V gene: TRBV4-3; D gene: .; J gene: TRBJ1-4; clone size: .; CDR3 protein: CASSQDLRVRLFF; CDR3 DNA: TGCGCCAGCAGCCAAGATCTAAGGGTTCGGCTGTTTTTT
V gene: TRBV4-3; D gene: .; J gene: TRBJ1-1; clone size: few; CDR3 protein: CASSQGVSRVDTEAFF; CDR3 DNA: TGCGCCAGCAGCCAAGGGGTCAGTCGGGTTGACACTGAAGCTTTCTTT
V gene: TRBV5-1; D gene: .; J gene: TRBJ2-5; clone size: .; CDR3 protein: CASSVQAVQETQYF; CDR3 DNA: TGCGCCAGCAGCGTGCAAGCGGTACAAGAGACCCAGTACTTC
V gene: TRBV7-8; D gene: TRBD1; J gene: TRBJ2-7; clone size: many; CDR3 protein: CASSLGTGPLGEQYF; CDR3 DNA: TGTGCCAGCAGCCTCGGGACAGGACCCCTCGGCGAGCAGTACTTC
V gene: TRBV7-6; D gene: TRBD2; J gene: TRBJ2-3; clone size: many; CDR3 protein: CASSLVGGAADTQYF; CDR3 DNA: TGTGCCAGCAGCTTAGTCGGGGGGGCCGCGGATACGCAGTATTTT
V gene: TRBV7-8; D gene: .; J gene: TRBJ2-5; clone size: .; CDR3 protein: CASSLIRDQYF; CDR3 DNA: TGTGCCAGCAGCTTAATCCGCGACCAGTACTTC
V gene: TRBV19; D gene: TRBD1; J gene: TRBJ2-5; clone size: .; CDR3 protein: CASYPGTGGKTQYF; CDR3 DNA: TGTGCCAGTTATCCCGGGACAGGGGGCAAGACCCAGTACTTC
V gene: TRBV7-8; D gene: TRBD1; J gene: TRBJ2-1; clone size: few; CDR3 protein: CASSGRQGTLYNEQFF; CDR3 DNA: TGTGCCAGCAGCGGGCGACAGGGGACCTTATACAATGAGCAGTTCTTC
V gene: TRBV30; D gene: .; J gene: TRBJ1-6; clone size: .; CDR3 protein: CAWSASRNSPLHF; CDR3 DNA: TGTGCCTGGAGTGCGTCTAGGAATTCACCCCTCCACTTT
V gene: TRBV6-2/TRBV6-3; D gene: .; J gene: TRBJ2-1; clone size: .; CDR3 protein: CASRRTVSSYNEQFF; CDR3 DNA: TGTGCCAGCAGAAGGACGGTGAGCTCCTACAATGAGCAGTTCTTC
V gene: TRBV7-9; D gene: TRBD2; J gene: TRBJ2-3; clone size: many; CDR3 protein: CASSLTSGGTDTQYF; CDR3 DNA: TGTGCCAGCAGCCTGACTAGCGGGGGTACAGATACGCAGTATTTT
V gene: TRBV5-4; D gene: TRBD2; J gene: TRBJ2-5; clone size: few; CDR3 protein: CASSFFAGGTQETQYF; CDR3 DNA: TGTGCCAGCAGCTTCTTTGCGGGGGGCACGCAAGAGACCCAGTACTTC
V gene: TRBV7-3; D gene: .; J gene: TRBJ1-1; clone size: .; CDR3 protein: CASSLTPRTEAFF; CDR3 DNA: TGTGCCAGCAGCTTAACCCCCAGAACTGAAGCTTTCTTT
V gene: TRBV6-2/TRBV6-3; D gene: .; J gene: TRBJ1-2; clone size: few; CDR3 protein: CASSRGFGGYTF; CDR3 DNA: TGTGCCAGCAGTCGAGGATTCGGCGGCTACACCTTC
V gene: TRBV19; D gene: .; J gene: TRBJ1-1; clone size: .; CDR3 protein: CASTERSRAEAFF; CDR3 DNA: TGTGCCAGTACCGAACGCTCACGGGCTGAAGCTTTCTTT
V gene: TRBV5-1; D gene: TRBD1; J gene: TRBJ2-1; clone size: few; CDR3 protein: CASSLEGTGGYYEQFF; CDR3 DNA: TGCGCCAGCAGCTTGGAAGGGACAGGGGGATACTATGAGCAGTTCTTC
V gene: TRBV12-3/TRBV12-4; D gene: TRBD2; J gene: TRBJ2-1; clone size: .; CDR3 protein: CASSLGRVNEQFF; CDR3 DNA: TGTGCCAGCAGCCTGGGGAGGGTCAATGAGCAGTTCTTC
V gene: TRBV29-1; D gene: TRBD1; J gene: TRBJ1-6; clone size: few; CDR3 protein: CSVEDRQGGGNSPLHF; CDR3 DNA: TGCAGCGTTGAAGATCGACAGGGAGGAGGTAATTCACCCCTCCACTTT
V gene: TRBV4-1; D gene: TRBD1; J gene: TRBJ1-5; clone size: .; CDR3 protein: CASSRHRGYQPQHF; CDR3 DNA: TGCGCCAGCAGCCGGCACAGGGGGTATCAGCCCCAGCATTTT
V gene: TRBV20-1; D gene: .; J gene: TRBJ2-2; clone size: many; CDR3 protein: CSARSPSRNTGELFF; CDR3 DNA: TGCAGTGCTAGATCGCCCTCCAGGAACACCGGGGAGCTGTTTTTT
V gene: TRBV5-6; D gene: .; J gene: TRBJ1-5; clone size: .; CDR3 protein: CASSLALGNQPQHF; CDR3 DNA: TGTGCCAGCAGCTTGGCCCTTGGCAATCAGCCCCAGCATTTT
V gene: TRBV5-5; D gene: .; J gene: TRBJ2-1; clone size: .; CDR3 protein: CASRLDSRSYNEQFF; CDR3 DNA: TGTGCCAGCAGGTTGGACAGTCGCTCCTACAATGAGCAGTTCTTC
V gene: TRBV7-6; D gene: .; J gene: TRBJ1-1; clone size: few; CDR3 protein: CASSLESKTTEAFF; CDR3 DNA: TGTGCCAGCAGCTTAGAGTCTAAGACCACTGAAGCTTTCTTT
V gene: TRBV19; D gene: .; J gene: TRBJ1-5; clone size: few; CDR3 protein: CASSISRGRGDQPQHF; CDR3 DNA: TGTGCCAGTAGTATAAGTCGGGGCAGGGGCGATCAGCCCCAGCATTTT
V gene: TRBV18; D gene: .; J gene: TRBJ2-5; clone size: .; CDR3 protein: CASSPLGSGQETQYF; CDR3 DNA: TGTGCCAGCTCACCACTTGGGTCAGGGCAAGAGACCCAGTACTTC
V gene: TRBV7-3; D gene: .; J gene: TRBJ1-2; clone size: .; CDR3 protein: CASSSNAGTNYTF; CDR3 DNA: TGTGCCAGCAGCTCAAACGCGGGGACGAACTACACCTTC
V gene: TRBV20-1; D gene: .; J gene: TRBJ2-5; clone size: few; CDR3 protein: CSARSRRGGEETQYF; CDR3 DNA: TGCAGTGCGCGGTCCCGCAGGGGGGGAGAGGAGACCCAGTACTTC
V gene: TRBV20-1; D gene: .; J gene: TRBJ1-5; clone size: .; CDR3 protein: CSARRGEDNQPQHF; CDR3 DNA: TGCAGTGCTAGGAGGGGAGAGGACAATCAGCCCCAGCATTTT
V gene: TRBV20-1; D gene: .; J gene: TRBJ1-1; clone size: few; CDR3 protein: CSALTLRAEEVGRTEAFF; CDR3 DNA: TGCAGTGCTCTTACCCTGAGAGCGGAGGAGGTGGGACGCACTGAAGCTTTCTTT
V gene: TRBV5-1; D gene: .; J gene: TRBJ2-3; clone size: .; CDR3 protein: CASSLEAGSTDTQYF; CDR3 DNA: TGCGCCAGCAGCTTGGAGGCAGGAAGCACAGATACGCAGTATTTT
V gene: TRBV29-1; D gene: .; J gene: TRBJ2-2; clone size: .; CDR3 protein: CSVARARGELFF; CDR3 DNA: TGCAGCGTTGCGCGGGCACGTGGGGAGCTGTTTTTT
V gene: TRBV7-8; D gene: .; J gene: TRBJ1-4; clone size: .; CDR3 protein: CASSSHQGPVGEKLFF; CDR3 DNA: TGTGCCAGCAGCTCACACCAAGGCCCCGTGGGGGAAAAACTGTTTTTT
V gene: TRBV7-2; D gene: TRBD2; J gene: TRBJ2-7; clone size: many; CDR3 protein: CASSFSGVPYEQYF; CDR3 DNA: TGTGCCAGCAGCTTTAGCGGGGTCCCCTACGAGCAGTACTTC
V gene: TRBV10-3; D gene: .; J gene: TRBJ2-2; clone size: many; CDR3 protein: CAISETETAPGELFF; CDR3 DNA: TGTGCCATCAGTGAAACGGAAACCGCTCCCGGGGAGCTGTTTTTT
V gene: TRBV28; D gene: .; J gene: TRBJ2-2; clone size: few; CDR3 protein: CASSLTGKERELFF; CDR3 DNA: TGTGCCAGCAGTTTAACGGGGAAAGAAAGGGAGCTGTTTTTT
V gene: TRBV12-3/TRBV12-4; D gene: TRBD2; J gene: TRBJ2-3; clone size: few; CDR3 protein: CASTGAGGNVQPQYF; CDR3 DNA: TGTGCCAGCACCGGAGCGGGGGGCAACGTTCAACCGCAGTATTTT
V gene: TRBV13; D gene: .; J gene: TRBJ1-5; clone size: few; CDR3 protein: CASSSSYSNQPQHF; CDR3 DNA: TGTGCCAGCAGCTCCTCCTATAGCAATCAGCCCCAGCATTTT
V gene: TRBV5-4; D gene: .; J gene: TRBJ2-3; clone size: few; CDR3 protein: CASSTTTKPTDTQYF; CDR3 DNA: TGTGCCAGCAGCACGACGACTAAACCTACAGATACGCAGTATTTT
V gene: TRBV6-5; D gene: .; J gene: TRBJ2-2; clone size: .; CDR3 protein: CASSYNQPGVFGELFF; CDR3 DNA: TGTGCCAGCAGTTACAATCAACCAGGGGTTTTCGGGGAGCTGTTTTTT
V gene: TRBV4-1; D gene: .; J gene: TRBJ1-3; clone size: .; CDR3 protein: CASSPLGAGLGNTIYF; CDR3 DNA: TGCGCCAGCAGCCCCTTGGGGGCAGGGCTTGGAAACACCATATATTTT
V gene: TRBV14; D gene: .; J gene: TRBJ2-6; clone size: .; CDR3 protein: CASRNSGANVLTF; CDR3 DNA: TGTGCCAGCAGGAACTCTGGGGCCAACGTCCTGACTTTC
V gene: TRBV7-9; D gene: .; J gene: TRBJ1-2; clone size: many; CDR3 protein: CASSLAGLGYTF; CDR3 DNA: TGTGCCAGCAGCTTAGCAGGGCTTGGCTACACCTTC